The 20 T cell receptor beta chains below were found in one sample sequenced in a study of blood T cells in healthy people across ages. Next came a second PCR, run for about 7 to 12 cycles, which used a sample-barcoded 5' primer along with a J-beta primer mix. MiXCR, run by TCRdb on the 5' RACE reads, gives a single entry per CDR3 protein. The data show hundreds of thousands of distinct CDR3 sequences, with approximately 30% seen just once and less than 20% held by the top ten. Sequencing was carried out using blood. These receptors all stem from an elderly woman in good health.

This clonotype appeared a few times. The gene calls are TRBV6-6 and TRBJ1-5; no reliable D call. CDR3 length: 15 residues. Per germline, CDR1 MNHNY and CDR2 SVGAGI (reference sequence). V shed 0 bases and J shed 7 bases, with 13 bases lying between them. CDR3 sequence reads: CASSYSNGEGQPQHF. The CDR3 DNA reads TGTGCCAGCAGTTACTCGAACGGGGAAGGCCAGCCCCAGCATTTT.

In regard to this clonotype: A clone one base away is much larger, so this may be a read error. The rearrangement links TRBV29-1 to TRBJ1-4; TRBD1 is a possible D gene (5 bases). CDR1 is SQVTM, CDR2 ANQGSEA, per germline. The CDR3 has 13 residues. The CDR3 DNA follows: TGCAGCGTGCAACAGGCAACTAATGAAAAACTGGTTTTT. Translation gives CSVQQATNEKLVF.

This clonotype was observed once. The CDR3 DNA reads as TGTGCCAGCAGTTACCGGCAAGCGGGATTTGAGACCCAGTACTTC. This translates into CASSYRQAGFETQYF. The rearrangement joins TRBV6-5 to TRBJ2-5; 7 nucleotides match TRBD2. CDR1 and CDR2 from the germline V gene are MNHEY and SVGAGI. The CDR3 sequence is 15 residues long. The ends lost 2 bases at V and 5 bases at J; junction bases unmatched: 8.

This clonotype was recorded a few times. The chain combines TRBV11-3 with TRBJ1-4, with TRBD1 as a possible D gene (5 bases). Germline assignment: CDR1 SGHNT and CDR2 YENEEA. The V end was cut by 5 bases, the J end by 8 bases, with 12 bases between. The CDR3 extends over 13 amino acids. CDR3 nucleotide sequence: TGTGCCAGCAGCCTGGGACCGGAAGAAAAACTGTTTTTT. It translates to CASSLGPEEKLFF.

At least ten counts were recorded for this clonotype. The chain has TRBV29-1 and TRBJ1-1; perhaps TRBD1 as D (5 bases). This CDR3 comprises 14 residues. Germline lookup yields CDR1 SQVTM and CDR2 ANQGSEA. V lost 3 bases and J 3 bases, leaving 14 bases between the germline ends. The CDR3 bases are TGCAGCGTTGAGGTCGAGGGGAGGGACACTGAAGCTTTCTTT. Translated, it gives CSVEVEGRDTEAFF.

The chain has TRBV6-2 or TRBV6-3 and TRBJ2-4; 8 bases fit TRBD2. The J segment lost 4 bases and the V segment lost 6 bases, leaving 2 bases of the junction unmatched. The CDR3 spans 13 residues. Germline CDR1 is MNHEY and CDR2 is SVGEGT. Here the CDR3 DNA reads TGTGCCAGCAGGACGGGGGGGAAAAACATTCAGTACTTC. Protein sequence: CASRTGGKNIQYF.

In the case of this clonotype: A read error may be the cause here, since a much bigger clone is one base away. The V gene is TRBV7-2, the J gene TRBJ1-2; 8 nucleotides match TRBD1. The trim removed 1 base at V and 6 bases at J, leaving 10 bases unmatched. This CDR3 comprises 16 residues. Germline V gives CDR1 SGHTA, CDR2 FQGNSA. The DNA for the CDR3 is TGTGCCAGCAGCTTAGAAGGTACCAGGGGGCACCATGGCTACACCTTC. It is translated as CASSLEGTRGHHGYTF. Supplemented by reference TRBV7-2 and TRBJ1-2, the full variable domain reads GAGVSQSPSNKVTEKGKDVELRCDPISGHTALYWYRQSLGQGLEFLIYFQGNSAPDKSGLPSDRFSAERTGGSVSTLTIQRTQQEDSAVYLCASSLEGTRGHHGYTFGSGTRLTVV.

With respect to this clonotype: This may arise from a read error, as a much more abundant clone is one base away. This chain joins TRBV7-9 and TRBJ2-1; TRBD1 aligns across 7 bases. The DNA end favors TRBJ2-7, so the J call may be wrong. CDR1 SEHNR and CDR2 FQNEAQ come from the germline V gene (reference sequence). This CDR3 comprises 16 residues. The CDR3 loop reads CASSPDPGTDYNEQYF. CDR3 DNA sequence: TGTGCCAGCAGCCCAGACCCCGGGACAGACTACAATGAGCAGTACTTC.

The chain joins TRBV7-3 to TRBJ1-3, with unresolved D. The CDR3 loop spans 14 amino acids. Germline V gives CDR1 SGHTA, CDR2 FQGTGA. The CDR3 DNA sequence: TGTACCGGTCCAAGGGCTTACTCTGGAAACACCATATATTTT. It is translated as CTGPRAYSGNTIYF.

In this sample, this clonotype turned up a few times. The gene calls are TRBV5-1 and TRBJ2-7, with 8 positions matching TRBD1. There are 14 residues in the CDR3. Trimming at V came to 2 bases and at J to 5 bases, leaving 6 bases not matched to a gene. Germline CDR1 is SGHRS and CDR2 is YFSETQ. The CDR3 DNA follows: TGCGCCAGCAGCTTTTCGGACAGGGCGGACGAGCAGTACTTC. Encoded protein: CASSFSDRADEQYF.

There are many counts of this clonotype. The chain links TRBV7-9 to TRBJ1-6; 7 positions agree with TRBD1. The germline gives CDR1 SEHNR, CDR2 FQNEAQ (reference sequence). V was clipped by 2 bases and J by 7 bases; unmatched bases: 5. This CDR3 has 15 residues. The CDR3 region is CASSLNRGGNSPLHF. The CDR3 coding sequence is TGTGCCAGCAGCTTAAACAGGGGCGGGAATTCACCCCTCCACTTT.

The J gene is TRBJ1-1, the V gene TRBV7-2; no clear D. V was cut by 1 base and J by 10 bases, with 10 bases left in between. Germline-derived CDR1 and CDR2 are SGHTA and FQGNSA. The CDR3 extends over 12 amino acids. The CDR3 DNA is TGTGCCAGCAGCTTAGGTGCCTGGGGAGCTTTCTTT. It encodes CASSLGAWGAFF.

There are a few counts of this clonotype. This rearrangement joins TRBV12-3 or TRBV12-4 to TRBJ2-6, with a possible D match to TRBD1 (6 bases). The V end lost 8 bases, the J end lost 0 bases, and 14 bases lay between the germline ends. This CDR3 is built from 16 residues. The CDR3 DNA sequence: TGTGCCAGCTGCGTGGGGGCCCTCTCTGGGGCCAACGTCCTGACTTTC. Protein sequence: CASCVGALSGANVLTF.

This clonotype was counted many times. The chain links TRBV7-9 to TRBJ1-2; no clear D. This CDR3 region has 12 residues. Trimming shortened V by 7 bases and J by 4 bases, and 10 bases separated the two germline ends. Germline V gene sequence: CDR1 SEHNR, CDR2 FQNEAQ (reference sequence). The CDR3 loop is CASTGGPYGYTF. CDR3 coding DNA: TGTGCCAGCACCGGAGGTCCCTATGGCTACACCTTC.

This clonotype came up many times. This chain links TRBV7-9 with TRBJ2-5; perhaps TRBD1 as D (6 bases). CDR1 and CDR2 from the germline V gene are SEHNR and FQNEAQ (reference sequence). This CDR3 has 14 residues. Deletions cut 4 bases from V and 3 bases from J, with 12 bases between. The CDR3 protein is CASSSGVGKETQYF. DNA for the CDR3: TGTGCCAGCAGCTCAGGGGTAGGGAAAGAGACCCAGTACTTC.

This clonotype showed up many times. The chain links TRBV9 to TRBJ2-1; 8 nucleotides line up with TRBD1. With 4 bases clipped from V and 8 bases from J, the junction kept 11 bases outside the gene matches. The CDR3 is 15 residues long. The germline V gene has CDR1 SGDLS and CDR2 YYNGEE. The CDR3 reads CASSLTRQGFDEQFF. The CDR3 coding sequence is TGTGCCAGCAGCTTGACAAGACAGGGGTTCGATGAGCAGTTCTTC.

In this sample, this clonotype turned up many times. V and J are TRBV6-2 or TRBV6-3 and TRBJ2-1, with TRBD2 identical over 8 bases. There are 16 residues in the CDR3. V shed 4 bases and J 0 bases; nucleotides not matched to a gene: 5. CDR1 and CDR2 from the germline V gene are MNHEY and SVGEGT. For the CDR3, the DNA is TGTGCCAGCAGTTTAGGAGCGGGGGCCTCCTACAATGAGCAGTTCTTC. This encodes CASSLGAGASYNEQFF.

This clonotype was counted many times. The CDR3 bases are TGTGCCAGCAGCGCTGCCGGGACTAGGGGCCCTGAGCAGTTCTTC. It codes for CASSAAGTRGPEQFF. V and J are TRBV6-5 and TRBJ2-1; TRBD2 matches at 8 bases. The ends lost 6 bases at V and 9 bases at J; junction bases unmatched: 13. CDR3 length: 15 amino acids. Germline values: CDR1 MNHEY, CDR2 SVGAGI.

Notes on this clonotype: The germline gene is not matched at one end of the junction; a read error may be the cause. The chain couples TRBV9 to TRBJ2-3; no clear D gene. There are 16 residues in the CDR3. Looked up from germline, CDR1 is SGDLS and CDR2 is YYNGEE. The CDR3 loop reads CASSDGSSLSTDTKDF. The CDR3 nucleotides are TGTGCCAGCAGCGACGGGTCCTCACTTTCCACAGATACGAAGGATTTT.

A note on this clonotype: An end of the junction does not agree with germline; a read error may underlie this. The chain combines TRBV6-5 with TRBJ2-7; 11 bases fit TRBD1. Germline loops: CDR1 MNHEY, CDR2 SVGAGI. The CDR3 totals 13 residues. CDR3 DNA: TGTGCCGGCAGCCAGGACAGGGGGCGAGAGCAGTACTTC. Translation gives CAGSQDRGREQYF.